Listed below are T cell receptor beta chains from one sample, sequenced in a study of blood T cell repertoires in COVID-19. This table comes from immunoSEQ multiplex PCR, and its TCRdb copy is limited to in-frame clones, with some not included. The sample has about 100,000 clones, approximately 83% seen once. Sequenced input: PBMCs or T cells enriched from blood (not recorded which). The receptors shown here come from a woman aged 50 to 60 who had recovered from COVID-19. Each CDR3 is given with its conserved first and last residue. D genes are given only for firm matches. Size is omitted from some rows. Given values are once, few, many or a class for expanded clones.

abundance: few
v_gene: TRBV3-1/TRBV3-2
j_gene: TRBJ1-5
d_gene: TRBD1
CDR3aa: CASSSGTGTNQPQHF
CDR3nt: TGTGCCAGCAGCTCCGGGACAGGCACCAATCAGCCCCAGCATTTT

abundance: -
v_gene: TRBV11-1
j_gene: TRBJ1-1
d_gene: -
CDR3aa: CASSLVRGGTEAFF
CDR3nt: TGTGCCAGCAGCTTAGTCAGGGGTGGAACTGAAGCTTTCTTT

abundance: -
v_gene: TRBV18
j_gene: TRBJ2-7
d_gene: -
CDR3aa: CASSPYGGDYEQYF
CDR3nt: TGTGCCAGCTCACCATACGGGGGAGACTACGAGCAGTACTTC

abundance: few
v_gene: TRBV5-1
j_gene: TRBJ1-5
d_gene: TRBD1
CDR3aa: CASSLGDRASNQPQHF
CDR3nt: TGCGCCAGCAGCTTGGGGGACAGGGCTTCGAATCAGCCCCAGCATTTT

abundance: -
v_gene: TRBV5-1
j_gene: TRBJ1-1
d_gene: -
CDR3aa: CASSTQVSQGTEAFF
CDR3nt: TGCGCCAGCAGCACCCAGGTTTCGCAGGGAACTGAAGCTTTCTTT

abundance: -
v_gene: TRBV6-4
j_gene: TRBJ1-1
d_gene: TRBD1
CDR3aa: CASRSQGYMNTEAFF
CDR3nt: TGTGCCAGCAGGTCACAGGGGTACATGAACACTGAAGCTTTCTTT

abundance: -
v_gene: TRBV28
j_gene: TRBJ1-2
d_gene: -
CDR3aa: CASSLLNYGYTF
CDR3nt: TGTGCCAGCAGTTTACTTAACTATGGCTACACCTTC

abundance: -
v_gene: TRBV13
j_gene: TRBJ2-5
d_gene: TRBD2
CDR3aa: CASSLSGGGSQETQYF
CDR3nt: TGTGCCAGCAGCTTATCGGGGGGTGGAAGCCAAGAGACCCAGTACTTC

abundance: -
v_gene: TRBV6-2/TRBV6-3
j_gene: TRBJ1-4
d_gene: -
CDR3aa: CASSYSLLGEGKLFF
CDR3nt: TGTGCCAGCAGTTACTCGCTTTTGGGAGAGGGAAAACTGTTTTTT

abundance: -
v_gene: TRBV7-3
j_gene: TRBJ1-3
d_gene: TRBD1
CDR3aa: CASSPGDRGQSDGNTIYF
CDR3nt: TGTGCCAGCAGCCCCGGGGACAGGGGGCAGTCAGATGGAAACACCATATATTTT

abundance: -
v_gene: TRBV18
j_gene: TRBJ1-2
d_gene: -
CDR3aa: CASSPPEDRINYGYTF
CDR3nt: TGTGCCAGCTCACCTCCGGAGGACAGAATTAACTATGGCTACACCTTC

abundance: -
v_gene: TRBV7-9
j_gene: TRBJ1-2
d_gene: -
CDR3aa: CASSSDSPYGYTF
CDR3nt: TGTGCCAGCAGCTCGGACAGTCCCTATGGCTACACCTTC

abundance: -
v_gene: TRBV7-8
j_gene: TRBJ1-1
d_gene: TRBD1
CDR3aa: CASSLAGTGHTEAFF
CDR3nt: TGTGCCAGCAGCTTAGCCGGGACAGGACACACTGAAGCTTTCTTT

abundance: -
v_gene: TRBV5-4
j_gene: TRBJ2-1
d_gene: TRBD2
CDR3aa: CASKSGGTRNNNEQFF
CDR3nt: TGTGCCAGCAAAAGCGGGGGGACCCGCAATAACAATGAGCAGTTCTTC

abundance: once
v_gene: TRBV3-1/TRBV3-2
j_gene: TRBJ2-1
d_gene: -
CDR3aa: CASSQDSARYNEQFF
CDR3nt: TGTGCCAGCAGCCAAGATTCTGCTAGGTACAATGAGCAGTTCTTC

abundance: once
v_gene: TRBV6-5
j_gene: TRBJ2-6
d_gene: -
CDR3aa: CASSPRYSGANVLTF
CDR3nt: TGTGCCAGCAGCCCCAGGTACTCTGGGGCCAACGTCCTGACTTTC

abundance: -
v_gene: TRBV7-9
j_gene: TRBJ2-7
d_gene: TRBD2
CDR3aa: CASSSTSGTEQYF
CDR3nt: TGTGCCAGCAGCTCCACTAGCGGGACGGAGCAGTACTTC

abundance: -
v_gene: TRBV30
j_gene: TRBJ1-2
d_gene: TRBD1
CDR3aa: CAWKKTGNYGYTF
CDR3nt: TGTGCCTGGAAGAAGACAGGGAACTATGGCTACACCTTC

abundance: -
v_gene: TRBV7-2
j_gene: TRBJ1-1
d_gene: TRBD1
CDR3aa: CASSLGQLGNTEAFF
CDR3nt: TGTGCCAGCAGCTTGGGACAGTTAGGAAACACTGAAGCTTTCTTT

abundance: once
v_gene: TRBV3-1/TRBV3-2
j_gene: TRBJ2-3
d_gene: TRBD1
CDR3aa: CASSQSSGQGRNTQYF
CDR3nt: TGTGCCAGCAGCCAAAGTTCGGGACAGGGCAGAAATACGCAGTATTTT

abundance: once
v_gene: TRBV4-2
j_gene: TRBJ1-5
d_gene: -
CDR3aa: CASSQVGTYQPQHF
CDR3nt: TGTGCCAGCAGCCAAGTGGGGACTTATCAGCCCCAGCATTTT

abundance: few
v_gene: TRBV27
j_gene: TRBJ2-2
d_gene: TRBD1
CDR3aa: CASRPTGTANTGELFF
CDR3nt: TGTGCCAGCAGGCCCACCGGGACAGCTAACACCGGGGAGCTGTTTTTT

abundance: -
v_gene: TRBV27
j_gene: TRBJ2-1
d_gene: TRBD2
CDR3aa: CASSTRTSSGGFHNEQFF
CDR3nt: TGTGCCAGCAGTACCCGGACGAGTAGCGGGGGATTCCACAATGAGCAGTTCTTC

abundance: -
v_gene: TRBV6-5
j_gene: TRBJ1-2
d_gene: -
CDR3aa: CAGSLSRVDGYTF
CDR3nt: TGTGCCGGCAGCCTGTCGCGTGTGGATGGCTACACCTTC

abundance: -
v_gene: TRBV28
j_gene: TRBJ1-5
d_gene: TRBD1
CDR3aa: CASSQRDRRNQPQHF
CDR3nt: TGTGCCAGCAGTCAGAGGGACAGGAGGAATCAGCCCCAGCATTTT

abundance: medium-sized
v_gene: TRBV15
j_gene: TRBJ2-3
d_gene: -
CDR3aa: CATSREAGQGSDTQYF
CDR3nt: TGTGCCACCAGCAGAGAGGCGGGGCAGGGATCAGATACGCAGTATTTT

abundance: -
v_gene: TRBV25-1
j_gene: TRBJ2-7
d_gene: TRBD2
CDR3aa: CASGPGTRSYEQYF
CDR3nt: TGTGCCAGCGGCCCCGGGACTAGGTCCTACGAGCAGTACTTC

abundance: -
v_gene: TRBV11-3
j_gene: TRBJ2-7
d_gene: TRBD1
CDR3aa: CASSQSGTGAYEQYF
CDR3nt: TGTGCCAGCAGCCAGTCCGGGACAGGGGCCTACGAGCAGTACTTC

abundance: -
v_gene: TRBV5-1
j_gene: TRBJ2-7
d_gene: -
CDR3aa: CASSSGGGLDEQYF
CDR3nt: TGCGCCAGCAGCTCCGGAGGAGGGCTGGACGAGCAGTACTTC

abundance: -
v_gene: TRBV7-9
j_gene: TRBJ2-3
d_gene: -
CDR3aa: CASSPESGPTDTQYF
CDR3nt: TGTGCCAGCAGCCCAGAGAGCGGACCCACAGATACGCAGTATTTT

abundance: -
v_gene: TRBV5-4
j_gene: TRBJ2-1
d_gene: TRBD2
CDR3aa: CASSPNGGEASRNEQFF
CDR3nt: TGTGCCAGCAGCCCTAATGGGGGGGAAGCCTCCCGTAATGAGCAGTTCTTC

abundance: -
v_gene: TRBV6-5
j_gene: TRBJ2-7
d_gene: TRBD1
CDR3aa: CASTARTGAYEQYF
CDR3nt: TGTGCCAGCACCGCTAGGACAGGGGCCTACGAGCAGTACTTC

abundance: -
v_gene: TRBV6-5
j_gene: TRBJ1-4
d_gene: TRBD1
CDR3aa: CASRFDRDRVGKLFF
CDR3nt: TGTGCCAGCAGATTCGACCGGGACAGGGTTGGGAAACTGTTTTTT

abundance: few
v_gene: TRBV19
j_gene: TRBJ2-7
d_gene: -
CDR3aa: CASSRDQSRQYF
CDR3nt: TGTGCCAGTAGTAGAGACCAATCGAGGCAGTACTTC

abundance: -
v_gene: TRBV9
j_gene: TRBJ1-4
d_gene: TRBD1
CDR3aa: CASSARDSLNEKLFF
CDR3nt: TGTGCCAGCAGCGCTCGGGACAGCCTGAATGAAAAACTGTTTTTT

abundance: once
v_gene: TRBV18
j_gene: TRBJ2-5
d_gene: TRBD1
CDR3aa: CASSPTVGQGIETQYF
CDR3nt: TGTGCCAGCTCACCAACCGTTGGACAGGGGATAGAGACCCAGTACTTC

abundance: -
v_gene: TRBV10-3
j_gene: TRBJ1-2
d_gene: -
CDR3aa: CAISRDSTTRGYTF
CDR3nt: TGTGCCATAAGCCGCGACAGTACAACTCGTGGCTACACCTTC

abundance: once
v_gene: TRBV19
j_gene: TRBJ1-1
d_gene: -
CDR3aa: CASSYRDTEAFF
CDR3nt: TGTGCCAGCTCCTACCGGGACACTGAAGCTTTCTTT

abundance: -
v_gene: TRBV9
j_gene: TRBJ2-4
d_gene: -
CDR3aa: CASSPGARENIQYF
CDR3nt: TGTGCCAGCAGCCCAGGGGCACGAGAAAACATTCAGTACTTC

abundance: -
v_gene: TRBV6-1
j_gene: TRBJ1-3
d_gene: -
CDR3aa: CASSDRWGNTIYF
CDR3nt: TGTGCCAGCAGTGACCGGTGGGGAAACACCATATATTTT

abundance: few
v_gene: TRBV5-4
j_gene: TRBJ1-2
d_gene: -
CDR3aa: CASSTLAGHYTF
CDR3nt: TGTGCCAGCAGCACCCTTGCAGGACACTACACCTTC

abundance: -
v_gene: TRBV2
j_gene: TRBJ2-5
d_gene: TRBD1
CDR3aa: CASTGLGQGQETQYF
CDR3nt: TGTGCCAGCACCGGCCTAGGACAGGGACAAGAGACCCAGTACTTC

abundance: -
v_gene: TRBV27
j_gene: TRBJ2-3
d_gene: -
CDR3aa: CASSFSADTQYF
CDR3nt: TGTGCCAGCAGTTTTTCGGCAGATACGCAGTATTTT

abundance: -
v_gene: TRBV7-8
j_gene: TRBJ2-7
d_gene: -
CDR3aa: CASKPPGQYEQYF
CDR3nt: TGTGCCAGTAAACCCCCGGGTCAATACGAGCAGTACTTC

abundance: few
v_gene: TRBV28
j_gene: TRBJ1-5
d_gene: TRBD1
CDR3aa: CASSIQGAGQPQHF
CDR3nt: TGTGCCAGCAGTATACAGGGGGCAGGGCAGCCCCAGCATTTT

abundance: -
v_gene: TRBV3-1/TRBV3-2
j_gene: TRBJ2-1
d_gene: -
CDR3aa: CASSHVSHNEQFF
CDR3nt: TGTGCCAGCAGCCACGTCAGTCACAATGAGCAGTTCTTC

abundance: many
v_gene: TRBV19
j_gene: TRBJ2-1
d_gene: TRBD2
CDR3aa: CASSISLADYNEQFF
CDR3nt: TGTGCCAGTAGTATTAGCCTAGCGGATTACAATGAGCAGTTCTTC